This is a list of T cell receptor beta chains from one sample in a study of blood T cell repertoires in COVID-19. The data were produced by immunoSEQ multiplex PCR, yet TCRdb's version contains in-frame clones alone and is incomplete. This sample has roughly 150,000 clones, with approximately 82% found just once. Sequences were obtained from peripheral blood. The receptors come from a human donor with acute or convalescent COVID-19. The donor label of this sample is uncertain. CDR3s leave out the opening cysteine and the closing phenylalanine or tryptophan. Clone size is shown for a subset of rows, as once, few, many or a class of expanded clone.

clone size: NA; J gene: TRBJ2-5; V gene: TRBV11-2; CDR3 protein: ASSLGRGETQY
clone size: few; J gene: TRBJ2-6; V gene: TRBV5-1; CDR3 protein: ASRRDSSGANVLT
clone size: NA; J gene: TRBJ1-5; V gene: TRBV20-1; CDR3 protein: SANNQPQH
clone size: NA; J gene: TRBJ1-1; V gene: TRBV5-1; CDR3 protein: ASSLDSNTEAF
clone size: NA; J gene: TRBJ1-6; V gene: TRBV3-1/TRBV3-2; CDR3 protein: ASSQVVLRGSSPHSPLH
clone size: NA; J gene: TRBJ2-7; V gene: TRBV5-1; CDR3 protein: ASSKTEYEQY
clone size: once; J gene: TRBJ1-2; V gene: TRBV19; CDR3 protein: ASKQAGGYT
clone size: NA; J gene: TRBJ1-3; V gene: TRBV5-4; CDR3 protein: ASTRDSGNTIY
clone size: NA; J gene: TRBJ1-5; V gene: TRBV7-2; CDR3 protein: ASSLVADSNQPQH
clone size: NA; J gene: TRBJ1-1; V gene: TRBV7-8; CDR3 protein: ASSLGTEGLSTEAF
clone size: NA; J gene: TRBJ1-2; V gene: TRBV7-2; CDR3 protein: ASSLFAEKLYGYT
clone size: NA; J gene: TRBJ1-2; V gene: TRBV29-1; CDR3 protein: SGTGGGGYT
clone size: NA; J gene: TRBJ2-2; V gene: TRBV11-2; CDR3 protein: ASSLAGDTGELF
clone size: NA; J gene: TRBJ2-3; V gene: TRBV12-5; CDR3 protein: ASALRGITDTQY
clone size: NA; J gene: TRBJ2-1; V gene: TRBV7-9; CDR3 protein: ASSSSRGPNNEQF
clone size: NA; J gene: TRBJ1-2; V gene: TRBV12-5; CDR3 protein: ASGPDRVYGYT